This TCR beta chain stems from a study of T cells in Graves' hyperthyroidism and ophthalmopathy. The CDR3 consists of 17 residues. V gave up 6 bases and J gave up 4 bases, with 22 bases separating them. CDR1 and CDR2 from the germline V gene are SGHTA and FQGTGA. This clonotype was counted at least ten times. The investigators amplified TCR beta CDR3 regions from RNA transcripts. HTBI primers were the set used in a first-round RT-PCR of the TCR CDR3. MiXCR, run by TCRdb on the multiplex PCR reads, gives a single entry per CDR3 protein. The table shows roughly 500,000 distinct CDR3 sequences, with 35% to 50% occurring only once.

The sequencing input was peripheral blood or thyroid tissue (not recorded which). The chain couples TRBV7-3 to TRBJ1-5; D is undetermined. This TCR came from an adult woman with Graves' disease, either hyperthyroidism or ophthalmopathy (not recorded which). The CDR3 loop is CASSPTAYTRGNQPQHF. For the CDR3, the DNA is TGTGCCAGCAGTCCGACCGCGTACACCCGGGGTAATCAGCCCCAGCATTTT.